Listed here are 7 T cell receptor beta chains from one sample, sequenced in a study of T cell responses to AZD1222 COVID-19 vaccine. The data were produced by immunoSEQ multiplex PCR, yet TCRdb's version contains in-frame clones alone and is incomplete. The sample records over 150,000 clones, 90% to 95% being singletons. Sequenced material: peripheral blood, taken 28 days after the second AZD1222 dose. Receptors were obtained from an adult who received the AZD1222 COVID-19 vaccine.

This clone was seen only once. CDR3 coding DNA: TGTGCCAGCAGCCATGGGCCAGGGGGCATCACTGAAGCTTTCTTT. This gives the protein CASSHGPGGITEAFF. The chain combines TRBV28 with TRBJ1-1; 8 positions match TRBD1. The CDR3 totals 15 residues. Germline CDR1 reads MDHEN; CDR2 reads SYDVKM. J gave up 4 bases and V 6 bases, and 10 bases lay outside the gene matches.

The gene calls are TRBV29-1 and TRBJ2-7; tentatively, D is TRBD1 (7 bases). Per the germline V gene, CDR1 is SQVTM and CDR2 is ANQGSEA. This CDR3 spans 14 amino acids. V gave up 1 base and J gave up 5 bases, with 15 bases separating them. This CDR3 is CSVEGQGGGDEQYF. The CDR3 DNA follows: TGCAGCGTTGAAGGGCAGGGGGGTGGCGACGAGCAGTACTTC.

In its sample, this clone was seen once. The chain joins TRBV6-2 or TRBV6-3 to TRBJ2-7, with D possibly TRBD1 on 5 matching bases. Germline-derived CDR1 and CDR2 are MNHEY and SVGEGT. V lost 2 bases, J lost 4 bases, and 15 bases lay in between. There are 15 residues in the CDR3. The CDR3 here is CASSYPSQGRYEQYF. Here the CDR3 DNA reads TGTGCCAGCAGTTACCCCAGCCAGGGCCGTTACGAGCAGTACTTC.

The chain combines TRBV7-9 with TRBJ1-6; D is unclear. The CDR3 totals 16 residues. CDR1 and CDR2 from the germline V gene are SEHNR and FQNEAQ (reference sequence). V was pared by 5 bases and J by 0 bases, with 11 bases between. The CDR3 DNA sequence: TGTGCCAGCAGCCCTCGGGTGAGCTCCTATAATTCACCCCTCCACTTT. This encodes CASSPRVSSYNSPLHF.

The chain is built from TRBV25-1 and TRBJ1-3; D gene ambiguous. The germline CDR1 and CDR2 sequences are MGHDK and SYGVNS. The CDR3 spans 14 residues. The V and J ends lost 6 bases and 2 bases respectively, with 11 bases between them. The CDR3 sequence: CASSRVGAGNTIYF. As DNA, the CDR3 is TGTGCCAGCAGCCGGGTCGGGGCTGGAAACACCATATATTTT.

This clone was counted a single time. One junction end disagrees with the germline gene, perhaps due to a read error. The rearrangement uses TRBV2 and TRBJ2-1; 14 bases are shared with TRBD2. This CDR3 comprises 18 residues. Germline V gene sequence: CDR1 SNHLY, CDR2 FYNNEI. In DNA form, the CDR3 reads TGTGCCAGCAGAGAAGGACTAGCGGGAGGTAGCTCCTACAATGAGCAGTTCTTC. It specifies CASREGLAGGSSYNEQFF.

The V and J genes are TRBV13 and TRBJ1-2, with 7 bases matching TRBD1. Germline trimming cut 2 bases from V and 7 bases from J; bases unmatched to any gene: 10. The V gene's germline CDR1 is PRHDT and CDR2 FYEKMQ (reference sequence). The CDR3 extends over 15 amino acids. The CDR3 reads CASSLYRTGYFGYTF. CDR3 DNA sequence: TGTGCCAGCAGCTTATACAGGACAGGCTACTTTGGCTACACCTTC.